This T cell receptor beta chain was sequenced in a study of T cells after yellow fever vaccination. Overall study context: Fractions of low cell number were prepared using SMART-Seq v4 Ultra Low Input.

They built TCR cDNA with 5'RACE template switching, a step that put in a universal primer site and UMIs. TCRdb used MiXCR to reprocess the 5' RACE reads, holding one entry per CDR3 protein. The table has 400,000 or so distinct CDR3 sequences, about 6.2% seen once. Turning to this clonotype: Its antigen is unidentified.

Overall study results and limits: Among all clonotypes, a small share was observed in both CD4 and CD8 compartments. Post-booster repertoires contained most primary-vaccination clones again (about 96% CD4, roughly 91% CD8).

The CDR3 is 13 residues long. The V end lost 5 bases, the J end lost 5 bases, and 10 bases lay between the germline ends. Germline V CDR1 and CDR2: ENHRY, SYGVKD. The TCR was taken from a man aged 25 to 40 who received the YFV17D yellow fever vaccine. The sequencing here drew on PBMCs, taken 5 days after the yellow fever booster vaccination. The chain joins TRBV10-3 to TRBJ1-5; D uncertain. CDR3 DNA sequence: TGTGCCATCAGTAACCGGCTAGATCAGCCCCAGCATTTT. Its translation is CAISNRLDQPQHF.